These T cell receptor beta chains were read from a single sample in a study of blood T cells in healthy people across ages. TCRdb re-called the 5' RACE reads with MiXCR, one entry per CDR3 protein. The sample has over a million distinct CDR3 sequences; approximately 59% are singletons. Sequenced sample: blood. The receptors here all came from a man between 18 and 35 years old in good health. Both conserved end residues are part of each CDR3. The order of the fields is clone size, V gene, J gene, D gene, CDR3 protein, CDR3 DNA. The D gene is left open where the match is weak. Size is stated for part of the rows, as once, few or many counts, or as a class when the clone is expanded.

abundance: NA
v_gene: TRBV10-1
j_gene: TRBJ2-5
d_gene: NA
CDR3aa: CASSDPGLGTQYF
CDR3nt: TGCGCCAGCAGTGACCCCGGGTTAGGGACCCAGTACTTC

abundance: NA
v_gene: TRBV4-1
j_gene: TRBJ1-4
d_gene: NA
CDR3aa: CASSQNRGVEKLFF
CDR3nt: TGCGCCAGCAGCCAAAATAGGGGTGTCGAAAAACTGTTTTTT

abundance: few
v_gene: TRBV4-1
j_gene: TRBJ2-3
d_gene: NA
CDR3aa: CASSYLGRTDTQYF
CDR3nt: TGCGCCAGCAGCTACCTGGGGAGGACAGATACGCAGTATTTT

abundance: few
v_gene: TRBV4-1
j_gene: TRBJ2-7
d_gene: NA
CDR3aa: CASSQEWRSLSYEQYF
CDR3nt: TGCGCCAGCAGCCAAGAGTGGCGGAGCCTCTCCTACGAGCAGTACTTC

abundance: once
v_gene: TRBV2
j_gene: TRBJ1-5
d_gene: TRBD1
CDR3aa: CASRADRQGVNQPQHF
CDR3nt: TGTGCCAGCAGGGCCGACCGACAGGGGGTCAATCAGCCCCAGCATTTT

abundance: NA
v_gene: TRBV4-2
j_gene: TRBJ2-7
d_gene: NA
CDR3aa: CASSQESFSYEQYF
CDR3nt: TGTGCCAGCAGCCAAGAGAGCTTCTCCTACGAGCAGTACTTC

abundance: once
v_gene: TRBV18
j_gene: TRBJ1-4
d_gene: NA
CDR3aa: CASSPSQHEKLFF
CDR3nt: TGTGCCAGCTCACCTAGCCAGCACGAAAAACTGTTTTTT

abundance: NA
v_gene: TRBV7-2
j_gene: TRBJ2-1
d_gene: TRBD2
CDR3aa: CASSFSGDYNEQFF
CDR3nt: TGTGCCAGCAGCTTTAGCGGGGACTACAATGAGCAGTTCTTC

abundance: once
v_gene: TRBV4-1
j_gene: TRBJ2-7
d_gene: TRBD1
CDR3aa: CASSQYETGDEQYF
CDR3nt: TGCGCCAGCAGCCAGTACGAGACAGGGGACGAGCAGTACTTC

abundance: few
v_gene: TRBV2
j_gene: TRBJ2-5
d_gene: TRBD2
CDR3aa: CASNGRGTSGSRETQYF
CDR3nt: TGTGCCAGCAACGGCCGGGGGACTAGCGGGAGTCGTGAGACCCAGTACTTC

abundance: few
v_gene: TRBV7-2
j_gene: TRBJ2-1
d_gene: TRBD2
CDR3aa: CASSIRWTSLQFF
CDR3nt: TGTGCCAGCAGCATCCGATGGACTAGTCTGCAGTTCTTC

abundance: NA
v_gene: TRBV9
j_gene: TRBJ2-1
d_gene: NA
CDR3aa: CASSAQDLGYNEQFF
CDR3nt: TGTGCCAGCAGCGCTCAAGATTTGGGGTACAATGAGCAGTTCTTC

abundance: NA
v_gene: TRBV9
j_gene: TRBJ2-1
d_gene: TRBD2
CDR3aa: CASSVVFGTSGEDEQFF
CDR3nt: TGTGCCAGCAGCGTAGTGTTCGGGACTAGCGGGGAGGATGAGCAGTTCTTC